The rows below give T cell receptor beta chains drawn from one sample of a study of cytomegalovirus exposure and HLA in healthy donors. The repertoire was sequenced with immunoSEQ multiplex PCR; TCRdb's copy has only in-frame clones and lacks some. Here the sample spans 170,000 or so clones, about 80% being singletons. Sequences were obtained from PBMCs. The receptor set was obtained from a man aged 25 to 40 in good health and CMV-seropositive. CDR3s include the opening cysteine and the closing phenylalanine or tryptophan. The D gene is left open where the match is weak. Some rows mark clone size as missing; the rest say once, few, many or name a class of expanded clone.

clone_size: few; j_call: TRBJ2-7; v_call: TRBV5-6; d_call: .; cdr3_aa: CASSLGQVSYEQYF; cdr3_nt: TGTGCCAGCAGCTTGGGACAGGTATCCTACGAGCAGTACTTC
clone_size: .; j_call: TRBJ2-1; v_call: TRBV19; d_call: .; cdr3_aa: CASSIQGQENEQFF; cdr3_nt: TGTGCCAGTAGTATACAGGGTCAGGAAAATGAGCAGTTCTTC
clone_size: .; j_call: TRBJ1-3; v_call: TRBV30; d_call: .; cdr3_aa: CALGGRQYTGNTIYF; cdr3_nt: TGTGCCTTGGGAGGGAGGCAGTATACTGGAAACACCATATATTTT
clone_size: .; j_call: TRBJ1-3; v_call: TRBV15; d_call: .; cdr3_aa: CATSSTPGTDTIYF; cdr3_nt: TGTGCCACCAGCTCGACACCCGGAACGGACACCATATATTTT
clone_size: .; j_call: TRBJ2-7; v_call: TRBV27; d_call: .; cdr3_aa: CASSLFPGFREPDEQYF; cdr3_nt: TGTGCCAGCAGTTTATTCCCGGGCTTTCGGGAGCCAGACGAGCAGTACTTC
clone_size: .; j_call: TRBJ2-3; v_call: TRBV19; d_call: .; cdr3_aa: CASSMVMLRSTDTQYF; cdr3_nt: TGTGCCAGTAGTATGGTTATGTTGCGGAGCACAGATACGCAGTATTTT
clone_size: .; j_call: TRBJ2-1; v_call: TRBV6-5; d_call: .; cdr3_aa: CASSRQGGPYNEQFF; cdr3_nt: TGTGCCAGCAGTCGGCAGGGGGGCCCCTACAATGAGCAGTTCTTC
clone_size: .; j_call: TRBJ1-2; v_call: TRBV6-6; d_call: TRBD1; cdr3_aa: CASSLDRGYTF; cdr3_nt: TGTGCCAGCAGTCTGGACAGGGGCTACACCTTC
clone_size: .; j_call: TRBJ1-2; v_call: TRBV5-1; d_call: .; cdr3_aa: CAREGVGLSGFGYTF; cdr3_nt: TGCGCGAGAGAGGGGGTGGGGCTTTCTGGGTTTGGCTACACCTTC
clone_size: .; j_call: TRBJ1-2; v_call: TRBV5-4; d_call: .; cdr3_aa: CASSGAGGALYGYTF; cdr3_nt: TGTGCCAGCAGCGGCGCGGGGGGAGCCCTCTATGGCTACACCTTC
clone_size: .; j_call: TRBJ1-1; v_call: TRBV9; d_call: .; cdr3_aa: CASSVVGFGGVNTEAFF; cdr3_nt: TGTGCCAGCAGCGTAGTGGGGTTCGGGGGGGTGAACACTGAAGCTTTCTTT
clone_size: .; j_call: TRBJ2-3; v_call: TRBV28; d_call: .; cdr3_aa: CASASGPSTDTQYF; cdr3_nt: TGTGCCAGCGCCAGCGGGCCTAGCACAGATACGCAGTATTTT
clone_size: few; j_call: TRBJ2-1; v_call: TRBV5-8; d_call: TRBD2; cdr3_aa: CASSIPATSVNNEQFF; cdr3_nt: TGTGCCAGCAGCATCCCCGCGACTAGCGTCAACAATGAGCAGTTCTTC
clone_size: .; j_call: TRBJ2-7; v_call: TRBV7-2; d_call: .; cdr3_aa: CASSLGAQGYEQYF; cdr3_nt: TGTGCCAGCAGCTTAGGGGCCCAGGGTTACGAGCAGTACTTC
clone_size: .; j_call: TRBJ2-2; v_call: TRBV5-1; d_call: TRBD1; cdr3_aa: CASSEWTGSTGELFF; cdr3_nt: TGCGCCAGCAGTGAGTGGACAGGGAGCACCGGGGAGCTGTTTTTT
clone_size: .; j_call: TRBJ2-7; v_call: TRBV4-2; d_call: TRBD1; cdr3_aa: CASSQVGGQGSYEQYF; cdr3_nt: TGTGCCAGCAGCCAAGTCGGGGGACAGGGCTCCTACGAGCAGTACTTC
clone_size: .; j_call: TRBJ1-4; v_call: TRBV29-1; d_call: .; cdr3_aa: CSVANSQSPNEKLFF; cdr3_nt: TGCAGCGTAGCGAATAGCCAGAGCCCTAATGAAAAACTGTTTTTT
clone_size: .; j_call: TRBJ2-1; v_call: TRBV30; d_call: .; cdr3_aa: CAWSMLARDNEQFF; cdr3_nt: TGTGCCTGGTCTATGCTAGCGAGAGACAATGAGCAGTTCTTC
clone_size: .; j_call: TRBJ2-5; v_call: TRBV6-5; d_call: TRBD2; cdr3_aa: CASRKAGGLETQYF; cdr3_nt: TGTGCCAGCAGAAAAGCGGGAGGTCTGGAGACCCAGTACTTC
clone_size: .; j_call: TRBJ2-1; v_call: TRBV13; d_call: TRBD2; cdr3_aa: CASSLGRLANNEQFF; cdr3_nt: TGTGCCAGCAGCTTAGGACGACTAGCGAACAATGAGCAGTTCTTC
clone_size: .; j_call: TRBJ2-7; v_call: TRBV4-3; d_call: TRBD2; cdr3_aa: CASSQDRGSGYEQYF; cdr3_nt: TGCGCCAGCAGCCAAGATCGAGGTAGCGGGTACGAGCAGTACTTC
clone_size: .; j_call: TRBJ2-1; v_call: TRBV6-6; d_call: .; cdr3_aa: CASSYRGEAYNEQFF; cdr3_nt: TGTGCCAGCAGTTACCGGGGAGAGGCCTACAATGAGCAGTTCTTC
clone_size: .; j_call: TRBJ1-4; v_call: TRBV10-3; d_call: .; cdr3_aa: CAISESAGVTNEKLFF; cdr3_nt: TGTGCCATCAGTGAGTCGGCCGGGGTTACGAATGAAAAACTGTTTTTT
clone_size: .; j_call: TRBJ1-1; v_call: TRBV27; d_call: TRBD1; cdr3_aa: CASSLLDRVPEAFF; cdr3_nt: TGTGCCAGCAGTCTCTTAGACAGGGTCCCTGAAGCTTTCTTT
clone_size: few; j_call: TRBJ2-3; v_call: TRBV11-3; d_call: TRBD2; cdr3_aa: CASSRKGLAGIPDTQYF; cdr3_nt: TGTGCCAGCAGCCGAAAGGGACTAGCGGGGATCCCAGATACGCAGTATTTT
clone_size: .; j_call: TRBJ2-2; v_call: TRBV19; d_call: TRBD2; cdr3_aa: CASSRTSGMNTGELFF; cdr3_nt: TGTGCCAGTAGTAGGACTAGCGGGATGAACACCGGGGAGCTGTTTTTT
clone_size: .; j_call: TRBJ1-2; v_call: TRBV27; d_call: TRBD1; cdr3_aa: CASSFTGTAFNYGYTF; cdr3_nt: TGTGCCAGCAGTTTTACAGGGACAGCGTTTAACTATGGCTACACCTTC
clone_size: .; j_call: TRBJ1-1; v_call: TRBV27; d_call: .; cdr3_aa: CASSFGTTGNTEAFF; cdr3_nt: TGTGCCAGCAGTTTCGGGACAACGGGGAACACTGAAGCTTTCTTT
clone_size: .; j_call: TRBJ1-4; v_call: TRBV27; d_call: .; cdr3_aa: CASSFVRGMGEKLFF; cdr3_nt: TGTGCCAGCAGTTTCGTAAGGGGGATGGGTGAAAAACTGTTTTTT
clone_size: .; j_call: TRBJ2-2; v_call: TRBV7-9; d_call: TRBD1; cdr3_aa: CASTLGQVTTGELFF; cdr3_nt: TGTGCCAGCACCCTGGGACAGGTGACGACCGGGGAGCTGTTTTTT
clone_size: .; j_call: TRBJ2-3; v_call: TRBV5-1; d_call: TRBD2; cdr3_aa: CASSLILAGSTDTQYF; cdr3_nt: TGCGCCAGCAGCTTGATTTTAGCGGGTTCCACAGATACGCAGTATTTT
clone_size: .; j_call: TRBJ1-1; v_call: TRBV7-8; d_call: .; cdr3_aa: CASSLTSGNTEAFF; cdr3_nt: TGTGCCAGCAGCTTAACTTCAGGGAACACTGAAGCTTTCTTT
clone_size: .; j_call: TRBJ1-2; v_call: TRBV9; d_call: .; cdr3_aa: CASSYLRGTYGYTF; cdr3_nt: TGTGCCAGCAGCTACCTCAGGGGTACCTATGGCTACACCTTC
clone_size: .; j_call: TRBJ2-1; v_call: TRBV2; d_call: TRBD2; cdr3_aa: CASSEGGRGYNEQFF; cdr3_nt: TGTGCCAGCAGTGAGGGCGGGAGGGGCTACAATGAGCAGTTCTTC
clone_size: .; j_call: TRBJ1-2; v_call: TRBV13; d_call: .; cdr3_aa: CASSLGRNYGYTF; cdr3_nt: TGTGCCAGCAGCCTTGGGAGGAACTATGGCTACACCTTC
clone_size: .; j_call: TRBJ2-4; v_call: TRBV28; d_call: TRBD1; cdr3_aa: CASSSGDRVSKNIQYF; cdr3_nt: TGTGCCAGCAGTTCTGGGGACAGGGTGTCCAAAAACATTCAGTACTTC
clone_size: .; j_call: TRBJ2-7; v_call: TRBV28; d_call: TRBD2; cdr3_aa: CASSSSGGSYEQYF; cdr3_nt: TGTGCCAGCAGTTCTAGCGGGGGCTCCTACGAGCAGTACTTC
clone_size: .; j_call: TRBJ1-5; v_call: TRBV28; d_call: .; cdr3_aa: CASSLPGGSTPRQPQHF; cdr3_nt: TGTGCCAGCAGTTTACCGGGAGGCAGTACACCACGACAGCCCCAGCATTTT
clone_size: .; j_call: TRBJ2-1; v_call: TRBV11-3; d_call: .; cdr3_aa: CASSLGPGRNEQFF; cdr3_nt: TGTGCCAGCAGCTTAGGTCCGGGTCGGAATGAGCAGTTCTTC
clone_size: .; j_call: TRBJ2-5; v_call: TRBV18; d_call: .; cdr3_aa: CASSPEVAETQYF; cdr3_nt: TGTGCCAGCTCACCCGAGGTCGCGGAGACCCAGTACTTC
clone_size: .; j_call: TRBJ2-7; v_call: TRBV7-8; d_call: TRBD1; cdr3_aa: CASSWDRRSYEQYF; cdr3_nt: TGTGCCAGCAGCTGGGACAGGAGATCCTACGAGCAGTACTTC
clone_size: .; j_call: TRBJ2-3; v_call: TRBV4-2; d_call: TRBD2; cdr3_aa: CASSLTSGGDTQYF; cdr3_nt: TGTGCCAGCAGCCTGACTAGCGGGGGAGATACGCAGTATTTT
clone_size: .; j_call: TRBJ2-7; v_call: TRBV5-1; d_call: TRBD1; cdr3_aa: CASSLGQGSSYEQYF; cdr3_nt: TGCGCCAGCAGCTTGGGACAGGGGAGCTCCTACGAGCAGTACTTC
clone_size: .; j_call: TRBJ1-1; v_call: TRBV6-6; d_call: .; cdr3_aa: CASSYSTGMNTEAFF; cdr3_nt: TGTGCCAGCAGTTACTCTACAGGCATGAACACTGAAGCTTTCTTT
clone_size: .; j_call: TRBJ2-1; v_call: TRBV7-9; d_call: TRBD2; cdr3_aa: CASSYSGTRAYEQFF; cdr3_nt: TGTGCCAGCAGCTACTCCGGGACTAGGGCCTATGAGCAGTTCTTC
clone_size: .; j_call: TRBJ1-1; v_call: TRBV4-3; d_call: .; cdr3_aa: CASSHLGRAPEAFF; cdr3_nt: TGCGCCAGCAGCCACCTTGGCAGGGCCCCCGAAGCTTTCTTT
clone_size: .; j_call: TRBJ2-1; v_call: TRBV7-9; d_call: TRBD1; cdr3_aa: CASSPKGRGFYNEQFF; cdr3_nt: TGTGCCAGCAGCCCCAAGGGCAGGGGGTTTTACAATGAGCAGTTCTTC
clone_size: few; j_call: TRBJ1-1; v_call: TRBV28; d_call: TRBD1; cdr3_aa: CASRTTGTEAFF; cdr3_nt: TGTGCCAGCAGAACGACAGGGACTGAAGCTTTCTTT
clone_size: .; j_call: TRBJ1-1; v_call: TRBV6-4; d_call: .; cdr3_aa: CASSLRENTEAFF; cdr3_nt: TGTGCCAGCAGTCTGCGAGAGAACACTGAAGCTTTCTTT
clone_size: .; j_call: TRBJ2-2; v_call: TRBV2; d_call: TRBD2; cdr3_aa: CASRMPDLSSGRVAGELFF; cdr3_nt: TGTGCCAGCAGGATGCCCGACCTCTCTAGCGGGAGGGTGGCCGGGGAGCTGTTTTTT
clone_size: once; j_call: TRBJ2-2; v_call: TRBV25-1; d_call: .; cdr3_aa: CASSLSGANTGELFF; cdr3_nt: TGTGCCAGCAGTCTCTCAGGGGCGAACACCGGGGAGCTGTTTTTT
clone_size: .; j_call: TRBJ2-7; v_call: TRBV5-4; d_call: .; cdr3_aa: CASSLAGRYEQYF; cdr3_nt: TGTGCCAGCAGCTTGGCAGGGAGGTACGAGCAGTACTTC
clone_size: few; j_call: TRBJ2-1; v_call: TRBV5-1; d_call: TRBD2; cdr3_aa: CASQGLLAGADEQFF; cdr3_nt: TGCGCCAGTCAAGGTCTGCTAGCGGGAGCCGATGAGCAGTTCTTC
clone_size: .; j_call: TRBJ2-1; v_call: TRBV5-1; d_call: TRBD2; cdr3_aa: CASSFSGTSEKFF; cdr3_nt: TGCGCCAGCAGCTTCTCCGGGACTAGCGAAAAGTTCTTC